What follows is one T cell receptor beta chain and its context. As the method of synthesis, 5'RACE template switching with UMIs yielded TCR beta cDNA. TCRdb reprocessed the 5' RACE reads; each CDR3 protein has one entry and no DNA is given. The sample table sets out about 150,000 distinct CDR3 sequences. This record belongs to a study of T cells expressing NK-cell markers. About the study: It was sorted CD3+CD56-NKG2C+, CD3+CD56+NKG2C- and CD3+CD56+NKG2C+ T cells that provided the TCR beta repertoires. Within the sequenced cohort of eight donors, seven exhibited HCMV seropositivity and one was seronegative.

Germline V gene data show CDR1 as PRHDT and CDR2 as FYEKMQ (reference sequence). There are 13 residues in the CDR3. J is TRBJ2-5 and V is TRBV13; TCRdb returns TRBD2, unconfirmable since there is no DNA. Sequencing was done on a sample of blood T cells: a sorted CD56 or NKG2C T cell subset, CD4+ or CD8+ T cells, or bulk PBMC T cells (not recorded which). The TCR originated in a young man in good health. The CDR3 sequence: CASSLEEQETQYF.